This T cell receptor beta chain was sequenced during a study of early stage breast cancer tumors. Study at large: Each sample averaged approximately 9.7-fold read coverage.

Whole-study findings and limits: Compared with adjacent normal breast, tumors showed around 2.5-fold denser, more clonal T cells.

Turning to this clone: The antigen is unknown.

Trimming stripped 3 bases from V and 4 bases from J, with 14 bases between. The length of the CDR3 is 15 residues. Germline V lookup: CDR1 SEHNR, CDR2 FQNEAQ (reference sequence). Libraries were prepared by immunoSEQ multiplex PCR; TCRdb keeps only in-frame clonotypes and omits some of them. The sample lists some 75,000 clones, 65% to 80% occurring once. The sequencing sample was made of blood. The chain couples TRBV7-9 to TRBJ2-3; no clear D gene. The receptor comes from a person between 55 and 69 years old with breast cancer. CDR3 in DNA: TGTGCCAGCAGCTTCAGCCTGTCCCGGGCAGATACGCAGTATTTT. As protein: CASSFSLSRADTQYF.